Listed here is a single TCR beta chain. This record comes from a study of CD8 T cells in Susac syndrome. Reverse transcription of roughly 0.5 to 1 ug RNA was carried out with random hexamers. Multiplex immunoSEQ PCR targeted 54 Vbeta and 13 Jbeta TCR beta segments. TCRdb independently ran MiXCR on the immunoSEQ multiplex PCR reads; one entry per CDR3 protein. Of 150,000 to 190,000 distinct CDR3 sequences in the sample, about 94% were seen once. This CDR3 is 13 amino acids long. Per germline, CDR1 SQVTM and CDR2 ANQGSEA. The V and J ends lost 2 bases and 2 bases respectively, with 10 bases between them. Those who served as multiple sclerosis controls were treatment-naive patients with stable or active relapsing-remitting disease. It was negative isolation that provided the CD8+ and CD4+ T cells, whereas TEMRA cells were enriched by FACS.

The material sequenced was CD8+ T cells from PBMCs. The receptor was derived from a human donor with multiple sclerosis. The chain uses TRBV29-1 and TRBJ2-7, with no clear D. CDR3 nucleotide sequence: TGCAGCGTTGAAAGCGACATACCCTACGAGCAGTACTTC. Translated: CSVESDIPYEQYF.